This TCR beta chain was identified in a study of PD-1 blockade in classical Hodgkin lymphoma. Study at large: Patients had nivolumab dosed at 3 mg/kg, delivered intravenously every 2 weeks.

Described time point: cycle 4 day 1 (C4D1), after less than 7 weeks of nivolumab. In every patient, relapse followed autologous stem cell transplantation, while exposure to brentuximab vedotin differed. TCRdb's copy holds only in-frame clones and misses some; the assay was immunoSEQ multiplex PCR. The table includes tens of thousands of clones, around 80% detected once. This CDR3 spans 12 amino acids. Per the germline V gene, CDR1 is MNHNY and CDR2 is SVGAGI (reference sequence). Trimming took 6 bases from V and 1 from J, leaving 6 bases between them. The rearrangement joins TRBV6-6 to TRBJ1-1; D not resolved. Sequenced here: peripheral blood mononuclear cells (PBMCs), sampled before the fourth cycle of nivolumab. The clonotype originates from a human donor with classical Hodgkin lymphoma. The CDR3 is CASRPRNTEAFF. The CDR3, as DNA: TGTGCCAGCAGACCCAGGAACACTGAAGCTTTCTTT.